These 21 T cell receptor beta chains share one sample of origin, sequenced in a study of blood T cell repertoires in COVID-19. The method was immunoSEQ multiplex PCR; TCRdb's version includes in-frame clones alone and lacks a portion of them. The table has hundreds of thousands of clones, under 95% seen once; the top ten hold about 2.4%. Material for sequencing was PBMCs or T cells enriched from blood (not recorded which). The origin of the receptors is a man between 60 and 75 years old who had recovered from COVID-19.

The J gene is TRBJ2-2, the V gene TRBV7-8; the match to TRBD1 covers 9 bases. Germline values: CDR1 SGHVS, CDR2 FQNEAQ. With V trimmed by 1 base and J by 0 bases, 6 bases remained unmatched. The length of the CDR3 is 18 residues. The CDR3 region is CASSLVGQGTANTGELFF. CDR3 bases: TGTGCCAGCAGCTTAGTAGGACAGGGGACTGCGAACACCGGGGAGCTGTTTTTT.

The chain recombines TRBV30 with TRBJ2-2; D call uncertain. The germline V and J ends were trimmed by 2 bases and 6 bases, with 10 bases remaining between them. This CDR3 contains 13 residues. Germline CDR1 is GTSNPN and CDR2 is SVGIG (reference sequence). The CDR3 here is CAWSTPLAGELFF. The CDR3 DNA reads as TGTGCCTGGAGTACCCCATTAGCCGGGGAGCTGTTTTTT.

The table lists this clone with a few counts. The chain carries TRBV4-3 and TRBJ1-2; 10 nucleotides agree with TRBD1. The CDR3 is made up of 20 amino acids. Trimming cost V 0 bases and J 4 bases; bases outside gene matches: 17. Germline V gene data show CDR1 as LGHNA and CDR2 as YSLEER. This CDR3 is CASSQDSLVFWDRGTYGYTF. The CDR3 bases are TGCGCCAGCAGCCAAGATTCTTTGGTTTTCTGGGACAGGGGCACCTATGGCTACACCTTC.

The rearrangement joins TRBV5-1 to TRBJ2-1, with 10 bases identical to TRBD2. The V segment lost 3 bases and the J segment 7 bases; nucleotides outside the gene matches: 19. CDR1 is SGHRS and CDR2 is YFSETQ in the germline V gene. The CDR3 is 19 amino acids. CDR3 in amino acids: CASSYRGLAGARGGNEQFF. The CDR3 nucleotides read TGCGCCAGCAGCTACCGCGGGCTAGCGGGGGCGAGAGGGGGAAATGAGCAGTTCTTC.

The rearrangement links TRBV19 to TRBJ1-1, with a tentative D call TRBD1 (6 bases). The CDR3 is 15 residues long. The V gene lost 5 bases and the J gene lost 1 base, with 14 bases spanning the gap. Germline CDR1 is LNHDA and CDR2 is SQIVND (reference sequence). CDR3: CASSLTGRGNTEAFF. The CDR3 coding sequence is TGTGCCAGTAGTTTAACAGGGAGGGGGAACACTGAAGCTTTCTTT. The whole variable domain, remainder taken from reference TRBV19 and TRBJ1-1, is DGGITQSPKYLFRKEGQNVTLSCEQNLNHDAMYWYRQDPGQGLRLIYYSQIVNDFQKGDIAEGYSVSREKKESFPLTVTSAQKNPTAFYLCASSLTGRGNTEAFFGQGTRLTVV.

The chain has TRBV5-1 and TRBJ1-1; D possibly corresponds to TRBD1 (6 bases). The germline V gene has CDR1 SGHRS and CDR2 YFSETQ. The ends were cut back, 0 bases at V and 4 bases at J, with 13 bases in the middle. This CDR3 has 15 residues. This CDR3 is CASSLEGVVSTEAFF. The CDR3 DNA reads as TGCGCCAGCAGCTTGGAGGGGGTGGTGAGCACTGAAGCTTTCTTT.

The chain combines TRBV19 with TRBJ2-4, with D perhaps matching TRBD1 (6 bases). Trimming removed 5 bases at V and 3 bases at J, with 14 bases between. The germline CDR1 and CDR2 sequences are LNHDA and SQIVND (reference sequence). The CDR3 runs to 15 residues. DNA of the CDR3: TGTGCCAGTAGTTTGGGGGCCTGGGACAAAAACATTCAGTACTTC. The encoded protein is CASSLGAWDKNIQYF.

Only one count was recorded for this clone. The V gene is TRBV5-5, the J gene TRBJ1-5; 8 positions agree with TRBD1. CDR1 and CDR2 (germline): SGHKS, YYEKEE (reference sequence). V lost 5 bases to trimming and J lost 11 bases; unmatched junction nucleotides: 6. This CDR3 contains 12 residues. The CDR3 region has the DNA TGTGCCAGCAGACACGAACAGGGGGCCCAGCATTTT. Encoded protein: CASRHEQGAQHF.

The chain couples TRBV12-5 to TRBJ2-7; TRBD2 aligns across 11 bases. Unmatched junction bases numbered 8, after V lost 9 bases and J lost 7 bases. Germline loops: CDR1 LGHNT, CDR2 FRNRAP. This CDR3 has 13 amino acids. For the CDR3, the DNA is TGTGCTAGCGGGACTAGCGGTGTTGAGGAGCAGTACTTC. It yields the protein CASGTSGVEEQYF.

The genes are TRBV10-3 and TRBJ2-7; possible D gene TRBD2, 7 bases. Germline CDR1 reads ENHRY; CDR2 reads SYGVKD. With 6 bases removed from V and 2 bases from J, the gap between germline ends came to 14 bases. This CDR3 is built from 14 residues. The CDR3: CAISLGGGPYEQYF. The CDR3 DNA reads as TGTGCCATCAGCCTGGGGGGGGGCCCCTACGAGCAGTACTTC.

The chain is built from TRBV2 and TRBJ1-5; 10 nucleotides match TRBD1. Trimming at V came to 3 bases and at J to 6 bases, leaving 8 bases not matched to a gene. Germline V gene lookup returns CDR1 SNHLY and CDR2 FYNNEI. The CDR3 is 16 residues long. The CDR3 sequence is CASSDSGQGDSQPQHF. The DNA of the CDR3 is TGTGCCAGCAGTGATTCTGGACAGGGGGATAGTCAGCCCCAGCATTTT.

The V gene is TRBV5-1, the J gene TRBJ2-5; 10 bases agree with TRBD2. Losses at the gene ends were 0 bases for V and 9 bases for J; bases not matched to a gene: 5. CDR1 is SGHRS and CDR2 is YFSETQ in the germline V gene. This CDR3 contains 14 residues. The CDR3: CASSLELAGSPQYF. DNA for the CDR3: TGCGCCAGCAGCTTGGAACTAGCGGGGTCTCCCCAGTACTTC.

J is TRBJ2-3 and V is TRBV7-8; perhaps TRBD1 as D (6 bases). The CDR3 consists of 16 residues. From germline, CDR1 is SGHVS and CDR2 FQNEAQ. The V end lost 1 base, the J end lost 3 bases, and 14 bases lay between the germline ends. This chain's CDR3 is CASSLVPQGTTDTQYF. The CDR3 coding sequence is TGTGCCAGCAGCTTAGTGCCGCAGGGGACGACAGATACGCAGTATTTT.

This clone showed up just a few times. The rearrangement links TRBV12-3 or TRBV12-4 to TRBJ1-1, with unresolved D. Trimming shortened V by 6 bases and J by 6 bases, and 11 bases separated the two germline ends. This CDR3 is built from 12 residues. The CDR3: CASSPYTAEAFF. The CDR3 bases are TGTGCCAGCAGCCCGTACACCGCTGAAGCTTTCTTT.

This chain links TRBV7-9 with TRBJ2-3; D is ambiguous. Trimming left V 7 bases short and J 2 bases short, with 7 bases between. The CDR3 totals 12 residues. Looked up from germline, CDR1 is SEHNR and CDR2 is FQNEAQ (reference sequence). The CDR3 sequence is CASTAHTDTQYF. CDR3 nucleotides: TGTGCCAGCACAGCCCACACAGATACGCAGTATTTT. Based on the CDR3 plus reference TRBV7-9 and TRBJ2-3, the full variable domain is DTGVSQNPRHKITKRGQNVTFRCDPISEHNRLYWYRQTLGQGPEFLTYFQNEAQLEKSRLLSDRFSAERPKGSFSTLEIQRTEQGDSAMYLCASTAHTDTQYFGPGTRLTVL.

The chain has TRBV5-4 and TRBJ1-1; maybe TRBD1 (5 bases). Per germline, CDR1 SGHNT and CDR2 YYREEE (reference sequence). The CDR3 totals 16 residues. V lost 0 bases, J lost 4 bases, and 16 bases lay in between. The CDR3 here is CASSLVGWGEVTEAFF. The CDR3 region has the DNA TGTGCCAGCAGCTTGGTAGGTTGGGGGGAAGTCACTGAAGCTTTCTTT.

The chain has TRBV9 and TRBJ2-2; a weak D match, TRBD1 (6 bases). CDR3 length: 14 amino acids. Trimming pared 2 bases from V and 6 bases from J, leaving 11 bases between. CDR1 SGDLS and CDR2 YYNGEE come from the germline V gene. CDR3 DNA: TGTGCCAGCAGCGTTTCAGGGGTCCCCGGGGAGCTGTTTTTT. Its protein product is CASSVSGVPGELFF.

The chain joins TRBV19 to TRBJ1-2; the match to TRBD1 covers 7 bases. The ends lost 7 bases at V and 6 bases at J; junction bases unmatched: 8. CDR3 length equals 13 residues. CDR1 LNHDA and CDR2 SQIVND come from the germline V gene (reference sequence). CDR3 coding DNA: TGTGCCAGTACCAGGGACAGAGGAGATGGCTACACCTTC. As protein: CASTRDRGDGYTF.

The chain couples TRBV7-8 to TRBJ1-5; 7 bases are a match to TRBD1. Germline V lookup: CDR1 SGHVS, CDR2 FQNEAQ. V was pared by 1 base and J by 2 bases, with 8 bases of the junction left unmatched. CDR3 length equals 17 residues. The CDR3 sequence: CASSLVVGGMGNQPQHF. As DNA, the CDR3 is TGTGCCAGCAGCTTAGTAGTAGGGGGCATGGGCAATCAGCCCCAGCATTTT.

In nucleotides, the CDR3 is TGTGCCTGGGAGACAGGGGGCGCGAACACTGAAGCTTTCTTT. This translates into CAWETGGANTEAFF. The chain employs TRBV30 and TRBJ1-1, with 10 bases matching TRBD1. The V gene's germline CDR1 is GTSNPN and CDR2 SVGIG (reference sequence). This CDR3 has 14 amino acids. The V and J ends lost 5 bases and 1 base, in that order; junction bases with no gene match: 4.

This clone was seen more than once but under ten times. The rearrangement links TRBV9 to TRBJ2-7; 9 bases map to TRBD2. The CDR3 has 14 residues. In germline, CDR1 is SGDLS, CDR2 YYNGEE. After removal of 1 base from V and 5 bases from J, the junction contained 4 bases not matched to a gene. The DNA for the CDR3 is TGTGCCAGCAGCGTACGCGGGAGGGCGCACGAGCAGTACTTC. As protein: CASSVRGRAHEQYF.